This is a list of T cell receptor beta chains from one sample in a study of T-cell reconstitution after alpha-beta-depleted transplantation in children. One entry per CDR3 protein, called by TCRdb with MiXCR from the PCR reads. The data hold 750,000 to 950,000 distinct CDR3 sequences, with approximately 15% observed a single time. This specimen consisted of PBMCs, mostly from graft donor cells, obtained 360 days after TCRalphabeta/CD19-depleted stem cell transplant. These receptors came from a male patient younger than 18 who had a stem cell transplant for acute lymphoblastic leukemia, so the T cells may come from the graft donor. Each CDR3 is given without its conserved first and last residue. D genes are given only for firm matches.

j_gene	v_gene	d_gene	CDR3aa
TRBJ2-3	TRBV11-2	TRBD2	ASSLSSGKWADTQY
TRBJ2-1	TRBV24-1	NA	ATSDRQTPYNEQF
TRBJ1-1	TRBV24-1	NA	ATSEAGQGETEAF
TRBJ2-1	TRBV19	NA	ASTWDFLGNEQF
TRBJ2-3	TRBV6-5	TRBD2	ASSYPSSGINTDTQY
TRBJ2-7	TRBV11-2	NA	ASSLADRSYEQY
TRBJ2-3	TRBV12-3/TRBV12-4	NA	ASSLGTDLTDTQY
TRBJ2-3	TRBV7-3	NA	ASSRRLTDTQY
TRBJ2-1	TRBV20-1	TRBD2	SARDPLAGVYEQF
TRBJ2-7	TRBV19	TRBD2	ASSDLAGIGQY
TRBJ2-5	TRBV2	NA	ATARDWQETQY
TRBJ2-1	TRBV5-1	TRBD2	ASSRTSGKSSYNEQF
TRBJ2-1	TRBV12-3/TRBV12-4	TRBD2	ASSLALGLAGEEAYNEQF
TRBJ2-1	TRBV20-1	TRBD2	SARGGSGSSYNEQF
TRBJ2-4	TRBV2	NA	ASSEILTGGRAKNIQY
TRBJ2-7	TRBV10-2	NA	ASKGLVTRPEQY
TRBJ2-3	TRBV2	TRBD2	ASKLAGGQDTQY
TRBJ2-1	TRBV29-1	NA	SANPGIYNEQF
TRBJ2-7	TRBV18	TRBD1	ASSPLDRDLYEQY
TRBJ2-7	TRBV7-8	NA	ASSWDPAEPYEQY
TRBJ1-1	TRBV5-1	NA	ASSPGGVSDTEAF
TRBJ2-2	TRBV7-3	TRBD1	ASSPLDRSLTGELF
TRBJ1-4	TRBV11-2	NA	ASSAQTEGGEKLF
TRBJ2-2	TRBV12-3/TRBV12-4	NA	ASSFRRLGDTGELF
TRBJ2-1	TRBV18	TRBD1	ASSPVTGGNEQF
TRBJ2-3	TRBV5-1	NA	ASRRLDTQY
TRBJ2-3	TRBV2	TRBD1	ASSPGQRLQPDTDTQY
TRBJ2-6	TRBV19	TRBD1	ASTLSETGTHSGANVLT
TRBJ1-2	TRBV6-5	NA	ASSYDPKLGTAYGYT
TRBJ2-7	TRBV29-1	TRBD2	SVVPRWLAGEGEQY
TRBJ2-5	TRBV11-1	NA	ASSSHTILQETQY
TRBJ2-5	TRBV10-3	NA	AISESKGTQY
TRBJ2-7	TRBV5-1	NA	ASSLSPGTVLSGVLY
TRBJ2-7	TRBV29-1	NA	SATQVEQY
TRBJ1-2	TRBV20-1	NA	SARDALRDSLKIYGYT
TRBJ1-1	TRBV30	NA	AWSPKRGGGLMNTEAF
TRBJ2-3	TRBV7-9	NA	ASSPLGPGGDTQY
TRBJ2-7	TRBV5-1	TRBD1	ASSSEGQTAQY
TRBJ2-5	TRBV10-3	NA	AISEFSLGEETQY
TRBJ2-3	TRBV6-5	NA	ASSFSGTGTDTQY
TRBJ1-1	TRBV18	TRBD1	ASSPDRVLNTEAF
TRBJ2-7	TRBV11-2	TRBD1	ASSYDRVPYYEQY
TRBJ2-2	TRBV5-1	TRBD2	ASSLGLAGSNTGELF
TRBJ2-5	TRBV7-8	NA	ASSLLLQRETQY
TRBJ2-7	TRBV29-1	TRBD1	SAERDRGYEQY
TRBJ2-1	TRBV7-2	TRBD1	ASSAKDRRTDEQF
TRBJ2-7	TRBV5-5	NA	ASNEQGPSYEQY
TRBJ1-1	TRBV11-1	NA	ASSLGYTEYTEAF
TRBJ2-1	TRBV7-9	NA	ASSLSVTLQVGEQF
TRBJ2-2	TRBV7-7	NA	ASSGRLAYNTGELF
TRBJ2-1	TRBV3-1	TRBD2	ASSQASGYNEQF
TRBJ2-1	TRBV7-3	TRBD2	ASSRKGGLAGGNEQF
TRBJ2-7	TRBV25-1	TRBD2	ASSVAGEADEQY